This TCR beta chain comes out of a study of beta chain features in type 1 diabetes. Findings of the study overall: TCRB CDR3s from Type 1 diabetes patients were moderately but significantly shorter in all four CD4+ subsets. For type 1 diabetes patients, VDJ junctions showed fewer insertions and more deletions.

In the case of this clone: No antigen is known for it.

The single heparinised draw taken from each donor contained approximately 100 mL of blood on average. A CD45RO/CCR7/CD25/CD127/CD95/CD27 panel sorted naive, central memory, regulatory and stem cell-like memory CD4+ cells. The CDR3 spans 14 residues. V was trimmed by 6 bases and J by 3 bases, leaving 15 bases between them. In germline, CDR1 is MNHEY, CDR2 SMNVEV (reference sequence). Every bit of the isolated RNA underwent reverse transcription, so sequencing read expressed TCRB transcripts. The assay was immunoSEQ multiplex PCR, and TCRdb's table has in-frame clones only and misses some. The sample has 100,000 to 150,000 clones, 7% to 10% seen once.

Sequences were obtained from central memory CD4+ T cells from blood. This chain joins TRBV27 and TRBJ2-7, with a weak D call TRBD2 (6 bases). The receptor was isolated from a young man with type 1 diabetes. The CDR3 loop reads CASSPRGRFYEQYF. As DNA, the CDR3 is TGTGCCAGCAGCCCACGTGGGAGGTTCTACGAGCAGTACTTC.